Each of the 17 T cell receptor beta chains below was sequenced from the same sample in a study of shared clonotypes between healthy human individuals. Naive CD8 cells, CD45RO-negative and positively selected for CCR7, excluded terminally differentiated effector memory CD45RA+ cells. The method was immunoSEQ multiplex PCR; TCRdb's version includes in-frame clones alone and lacks a portion of them. The table has about 820,000 clones, 80% to 95% seen once; the top ten hold nearly 25%. Material for sequencing was naive CD8+ T cells sorted from blood. The receptors originated from a man aged 30-40 years in good health.

The J gene is TRBJ2-7, the V gene TRBV5-6; D is uncertain. The CDR3 is made up of 14 amino acids. Germline V CDR1 and CDR2: SGHDT, YYEEEE. V lost 2 bases and J lost 2, with 11 bases in between. The CDR3 loop reads CASSFLQQTYEQYF. The CDR3, as DNA: TGTGCCAGCAGCTTCTTACAGCAAACCTACGAGCAGTACTTC. Complete variable domain (other parts from reference TRBV5-6 and TRBJ2-7): DAGVTQSPTHLIKTRGQQVTLRCSPKSGHDTVSWYQQALGQGPQFIFQYYEEEERQRGNFPDRFSGHQFPNYSSELNVNALLLGDSALYLCASSFLQQTYEQYFGPGTRLTVT.

Comments on this clone: Other DNA sequences in this sample translate to the same CDR3. V is TRBV28 and J is TRBJ2-7; no firm D call. The V and J ends lost 5 bases and 2 bases respectively, with 10 bases between them. In germline, CDR1 is MDHEN, CDR2 SYDVKM. CDR3 length equals 13 residues. The CDR3 nucleotides read TGTGCCAGCAGTCTCGGACCGACCTACGAGCAGTACTTC. Translation gives CASSLGPTYEQYF.

This clone was seen a handful of times. The chain combines TRBV2 with TRBJ1-1; D might be TRBD1 (6 bases). The CDR3 has 13 amino acids. V lost 6 bases and J 7 bases, leaving 15 bases between the germline ends. CDR1 SNHLY and CDR2 FYNNEI come from the germline V gene. The chain's CDR3 is CASSQAGGDEAFF. In DNA, the CDR3 is TGTGCCAGCAGCCAAGCCGGGGGCGATGAAGCTTTCTTT.

The gene calls are TRBV27 and TRBJ2-3; a weak D match, TRBD1 (5 bases). The CDR3 spans 15 residues. The germline CDR1 and CDR2 sequences are MNHEY and SMNVEV (reference sequence). With 4 bases removed from V and 2 bases from J, the gap between germline ends came to 13 bases. CDR3 in DNA: TGTGCCAGCAGTTACGTGTCAGGGTTCACAGATACGCAGTATTTT. It codes for CASSYVSGFTDTQYF.

The chain links TRBV9 to TRBJ2-1; TRBD1 matches at 8 bases. J gave up 2 bases and V 0 bases, and 1 base lay outside the gene matches. The CDR3 totals 15 residues. CDR1 and CDR2 (germline): SGDLS, YYNGEE. The CDR3 region is CASSVAGQAYNEQFF. The DNA for the CDR3 is TGTGCCAGCAGCGTAGCGGGACAGGCCTACAATGAGCAGTTCTTC.

V gene TRBV5-1 combines with J gene TRBJ2-2, with D perhaps matching TRBD2 (5 bases). Germline-derived CDR1 and CDR2 are SGHRS and YFSETQ. This CDR3 contains 17 residues. V gave up 2 bases and J gave up 5 bases, with 19 bases separating them. CDR3 coding DNA: TGCGCCAGCAGCTTAGGTCCCGATGGCGGGTCTACCGGGGAGCTGTTTTTT. Protein: CASSLGPDGGSTGELFF.

The V gene is TRBV29-1, the J gene TRBJ2-7; 9 bases align to TRBD1. Per the germline V gene, CDR1 is SQVTM and CDR2 is ANQGSEA. The CDR3 has 14 residues. V was clipped by 6 bases and J by 6 bases; unmatched bases: 12. CDR3 region: CSVDTGGAGFEQYF. The CDR3 DNA is TGCAGCGTCGATACAGGGGGCGCAGGGTTCGAGCAGTACTTC.

V gene TRBV4-1 combines with J gene TRBJ1-5; 12 bases are shared with TRBD1. This CDR3 has 16 amino acids. The J segment lost 6 bases and the V segment lost 1 base, leaving 4 bases of the junction unmatched. Germline V gene lookup returns CDR1 MGHRA and CDR2 YSYEKL. CDR3 amino acids: CASSQAGQGAGQPQHF. The CDR3 nucleotides are TGCGCCAGCAGCCAAGCGGGACAGGGGGCGGGTCAGCCCCAGCATTTT.

This rearrangement joins TRBV12-2 to TRBJ2-7. TRBV12-2 is marked as a pseudogene. This CDR3 has 11 amino acids. As DNA, the CDR3 is TGTGCAACCCCCCCCTCCTACGAGCAGTACTTC. Translating it yields CATPPSYEQYF.

The V gene is TRBV4-1, the J gene TRBJ1-1; D is undetermined. The length of the CDR3 is 14 residues. Germline V gene sequence: CDR1 MGHRA, CDR2 YSYEKL. Deletions cut 6 bases from V and 2 bases from J, with 13 bases between. Written as DNA, the CDR3 is TGCGCCAGCAGTTATGCTGGGGTAAACACTGAAGCTTTCTTT. Amino acid sequence: CASSYAGVNTEAFF.

The rearrangement uses TRBV9 and TRBJ2-2; D unclear. The length of the CDR3 is 12 residues. Trimming shortened V by 3 bases and J by 7 bases, and 7 bases separated the two germline ends. Germline V lookup: CDR1 SGDLS, CDR2 YYNGEE. The CDR3 sequence: CASSAVVGELFF. CDR3 DNA sequence: TGTGCCAGCAGCGCTGTAGTCGGGGAGCTGTTTTTT.

The chain combines TRBV28 with TRBJ2-1; 8 bases are a match to TRBD1. Germline V CDR1 and CDR2: MDHEN, SYDVKM. The CDR3 loop spans 14 amino acids. The ends lost 6 bases at V and 8 bases at J; junction bases unmatched: 9. CDR3 amino acids: CASRLDRAVDEQFF. The CDR3 DNA reads TGTGCCAGCAGGTTGGACAGGGCCGTCGATGAGCAGTTCTTC.

This clone has a single count. The chain joins TRBV4-1 to TRBJ2-7; TRBD2 aligns across 7 bases. Germline values: CDR1 MGHRA, CDR2 YSYEKL. V was pared by 0 bases and J by 4 bases, with 9 bases of the junction left unmatched. This CDR3 has 16 residues. CDR3 sequence: CASSQDSGRFRYEQYF. In DNA form, the CDR3 reads TGCGCCAGCAGCCAAGATTCCGGGAGGTTTAGGTACGAGCAGTACTTC.

Only one count was recorded for this clone. The chain uses TRBV6-6 and TRBJ1-3, with 7 bases matching TRBD1. V gave up 6 bases and J gave up 2 bases; unmatched junction bases: 7. This CDR3 is built from 15 residues. Germline V lookup: CDR1 MNHNY, CDR2 SVGAGI (reference sequence). The CDR3: CASSLRQGAGNTIYF. The CDR3 region has the DNA TGTGCCAGCAGCCTTCGACAGGGAGCTGGAAACACCATATATTTT.

The chain has TRBV5-1 and TRBJ2-5; 8 positions match TRBD2. The CDR3 contains 18 residues. The V gene end was trimmed by 0 bases and the J gene end by 4 bases; junction bases not matched to a gene: 14. Looked up from germline, CDR1 is SGHRS and CDR2 is YFSETQ. The DNA for the CDR3 is TGCGCCAGCAGCTTGGACGGCGGAATAGGGGCGGGAGGAGAGACCCAGTACTTC. Amino acids: CASSLDGGIGAGGETQYF.

The chain uses TRBV28 and TRBJ1-3, with D tentatively TRBD1 (5 bases). Trimming shortened V by 5 bases and J by 0 bases, and 8 bases separated the two germline ends. Germline-derived CDR1 and CDR2 are MDHEN and SYDVKM. CDR3 length equals 14 residues. DNA of the CDR3: TGTGCCAGCAGTCCGACAGACTCTGGAAACACCATATATTTT. It yields the protein CASSPTDSGNTIYF.

Of note for this clone: The same CDR3 arises from other DNA sequences in this sample as well. The J gene is TRBJ2-1, the V gene TRBV11-3, with D possibly being TRBD2 (6 bases). V was shortened by 5 bases and J by 1 base, with 15 bases between the two germline ends. This CDR3 has 16 residues. CDR1 is SGHNT, CDR2 YENEEA, per germline. The CDR3 sequence is CASSPRTSGSYNEQFF. DNA of the CDR3: TGTGCCAGCAGCCCCAGGACGAGCGGGTCCTACAATGAGCAGTTCTTC.